This T cell receptor (beta chain) was identified during a study of blood T cell repertoires in COVID-19. Study information: Specimens from acute and convalescent COVID-19 originated in the United States, Italy and Spain. Sources were T cells, B-cell-depleted T cells, or PBMCs; the material itself was cDNA or gDNA.

CDR3 size: 14 residues. The V gene's germline CDR1 is SSHAT and CDR2 FNYEAQ (reference sequence). Of note for this clone: The germline gene is not matched at one end of the junction; a read error may be the cause.

Per the authors' pipeline: From reference gene primer amplification, estimates of nucleated cell counts were derived. Repertoires were generated with immunoSEQ multiplex PCR, while TCRdb's copy carries only in-frame clones and drops some. The D gene and trimming were derived from the DNA, and the V and J assignments and clone size from that table. Of 65,000 to 100,000 clones in the sample, roughly nine tenths are singletons; the top ten hold roughly 8.7%. The source material was peripheral blood. The J gene is TRBJ2-5, the V gene TRBV7-7; 8 bases match TRBD2. The sequence came from a man in his fifties or sixties with acute or convalescent COVID-19. This CDR3 reads CASSLAGLEETQYF. CDR3 nucleotides: TGTGCTAGCAGCTTAGCGGGACTAGAGGAGACCCAGTACTTC.